A selection of T cell receptor beta chains follows, all from one sample in a study of cytomegalovirus exposure and HLA in healthy donors. Profiling relied on immunoSEQ multiplex PCR, and the TCRdb table lists in-frame clones only, not all of them. Here the sample spans about 160,000 clones, roughly 85% being singletons. What was sequenced was PBMCs. The receptor source for this set is a man aged 35-49 years in good health and CMV-seronegative. The CDR3 runs from the conserved cysteine through the conserved F or W. D genes are given only for firm matches. A row's size may be missing; if present it is once, few, many or a size class.

v_gene,abundance,j_gene,d_gene,CDR3aa,CDR3nt
TRBV11-2,few,TRBJ2-7,-,CASSLEQLSSNEQYF,TGTGCCAGCAGCTTAGAACAGCTCTCTAGCAACGAGCAGTACTTC
TRBV30,-,TRBJ2-2,-,CAWSRRGSNTGELFF,TGTGCCTGGAGTCGGCGGGGTTCGAACACCGGGGAGCTGTTTTTT
TRBV5-1,once,TRBJ1-1,-,CASSLGVGTEAFF,TGCGCCAGCAGCTTAGGGGTTGGCACTGAAGCTTTCTTT
TRBV6-4,-,TRBJ2-3,TRBD2,CASSETSGTDTQYF,TGTGCCAGCAGTGAGACTAGCGGGACAGATACGCAGTATTTT
TRBV15,-,TRBJ2-6,-,CATSREGTGANVLTF,TGTGCCACCAGCAGGGAGGGGACTGGGGCCAACGTCCTGACTTTC
TRBV2,-,TRBJ1-1,TRBD1,CASTIRDRGTEAFF,TGTGCCAGCACAATCCGGGACAGGGGAACTGAAGCTTTCTTT
TRBV5-1,few,TRBJ1-1,-,CASSLNSNTEAFF,TGCGCCAGCAGCTTGAACTCGAACACTGAAGCTTTCTTT
TRBV7-9,once,TRBJ2-7,-,CASSLIRQSSYEQYF,TGTGCCAGCAGCTTAATTAGACAAAGCTCCTACGAGCAGTACTTC
TRBV6-1,-,TRBJ1-6,-,CASSRGDGSPLHF,TGTGCCAGCAGTAGAGGTGATGGTTCACCCCTCCACTTT
TRBV15,-,TRBJ1-2,-,CATSRAPRGQGYGYTF,TGTGCCACCAGCAGAGCCCCACGGGGACAAGGCTATGGCTACACCTTC
TRBV20-1,-,TRBJ2-1,-,CSARAREQFF,TGCAGTGCTAGAGCGCGGGAGCAGTTCTTC
TRBV27,-,TRBJ2-2,-,CASGLASLTGELFF,TGTGCCAGCGGCCTCGCATCCCTCACCGGGGAGCTGTTTTTT
TRBV6-5,few,TRBJ2-5,-,CASSYGSGKETQYF,TGTGCCAGCAGTTACGGATCGGGGAAAGAGACCCAGTACTTC
TRBV5-5,-,TRBJ2-7,TRBD2,CASSLAEGSGRYEQYF,TGTGCCAGCAGCTTGGCCGAGGGTAGCGGGAGATACGAGCAGTACTTC
TRBV7-9,-,TRBJ1-4,TRBD1,CASSLGQGNEKLFF,TGTGCCAGCAGCTTAGGACAGGGGAACGAAAAACTGTTTTTT
TRBV5-4,-,TRBJ1-3,-,CASSPTPSGTFSGNTIYF,TGTGCCAGCAGCCCGACACCCAGCGGTACCTTCTCTGGAAACACCATATATTTT
TRBV6-5,-,TRBJ1-3,-,CASSLVGGAGNTIYF,TGTGCCAGCTCCCTCGTGGGGGGTGCTGGAAACACCATATATTTT
TRBV13,-,TRBJ2-3,-,CASSQSLTDTQYF,TGTGCCAGCAGCCAATCCCTAACAGATACGCAGTATTTT
TRBV19,-,TRBJ2-1,TRBD2,CASSSGTTSGEQFF,TGTGCCAGTAGCTCCGGGACTACATCAGGTGAGCAGTTCTTC
TRBV4-2,-,TRBJ2-7,TRBD2,CASSQEASGSYEQYF,TGTGCCAGCAGCCAAGAAGCTAGCGGCTCCTACGAGCAGTACTTC
TRBV10-1,-,TRBJ2-3,TRBD2,CASLDRSQLAGGLPDTQYF,TGCGCCAGCTTAGACAGGAGCCAACTAGCGGGAGGCCTGCCCGATACGCAGTATTTT
TRBV6-1,-,TRBJ2-7,TRBD1,CASRDQGAYHEQYF,TGTGCCAGCCGTGATCAGGGGGCTTATCACGAGCAGTACTTC
TRBV19,-,TRBJ1-5,TRBD1,CATRQGSNQPQHF,TGTGCCACCCGACAGGGGAGCAATCAGCCCCAGCATTTT
TRBV9,-,TRBJ2-1,TRBD2,CASTPELAGANEQFF,TGTGCCAGCACCCCGGAACTAGCGGGAGCTAATGAGCAGTTCTTC
TRBV5-1,-,TRBJ2-5,TRBD1,CASSSRQGNEETQYF,TGCGCCAGCAGCTCGAGACAGGGAAATGAAGAGACCCAGTACTTC
TRBV4-2,-,TRBJ2-7,TRBD2,CASSQGLAGDYEQYF,TGTGCCAGCAGCCAGGGACTAGCGGGAGACTACGAGCAGTACTTC
TRBV11-2,-,TRBJ2-5,TRBD2,CASSLKLAAISQETQYF,TGTGCCAGCAGCTTAAAGCTAGCGGCGATTTCCCAAGAGACCCAGTACTTC
TRBV29-1,few,TRBJ2-1,-,CSVDFTGLYNEQFF,TGCAGCGTTGATTTTACAGGGTTATACAATGAGCAGTTCTTC
TRBV6-5,few,TRBJ2-5,-,CASSSRQVGETQYF,TGTGCCAGCAGTTCCCGACAAGTGGGAGAGACCCAGTACTTC
TRBV29-1,-,TRBJ2-1,TRBD2,CSVDAGAANEQFF,TGCAGCGTTGATGCGGGAGCCGCCAATGAGCAGTTCTTC
TRBV30,-,TRBJ2-6,TRBD1,CAWGDSVSRGANVLTF,TGTGCCTGGGGGGACAGTGTCTCGCGTGGGGCCAACGTCCTGACTTTC
TRBV27,few,TRBJ2-2,-,CASSFLGGNGIGELFF,TGTGCCAGCAGTTTTTTAGGCGGGAATGGGATCGGGGAGCTGTTTTTT
TRBV5-1,-,TRBJ2-1,TRBD2,CASSSGTSGRNYEQFF,TGCGCCAGCAGCTCCGGGACTAGCGGGAGAAACTATGAGCAGTTCTTC
TRBV28,few,TRBJ2-7,-,CASSSIQQVYEQYF,TGTGCCAGCAGTTCCATTCAACAGGTATACGAGCAGTACTTC
TRBV10-3,-,TRBJ2-2,TRBD2,CAISDNGRANTGELFF,TGTGCCATCAGTGATAACGGGAGGGCCAACACCGGGGAGCTGTTTTTT
TRBV11-1,-,TRBJ2-7,-,CASSPSLSYEQYF,TGTGCCAGCAGCCCTTCCCTCTCCTACGAGCAGTACTTC